The clone carrying this T cell receptor (beta chain) was recorded a few times. Antigen: not known. Gene names refer to mouse genes. The observed sequence ends 1 residue before the CDR3 terminus, with the missing tail filled in from the germline J gene. This specimen comes from a study of tissue T cells after allogeneic stem cell transplantation. Germline V lookup: CDR1 LGHNA, CDR2 YNLKQL (reference sequence). V dropped 5 bases and J dropped 3 bases, with 9 bases sitting between them. This CDR3 has 13 residues. Broader study findings: Blood and spleen captured only part of the tissue TCR repertoire.

Here immunoSEQ multiplex PCR was the method, and the copy in TCRdb shows in-frame clones only, minus some. Of about 20,000 clones in the sample, 60% to 75% were seen once. This TCR derives from a female BALB/c mouse in good health. MHC haplotype of the mouse line: H2-d. Sequencing input: spleen. The chain links TRBV5 to TRBJ2-5; possibly TRBD1 for D (6 bases). The sequenced part of the CDR3 DNA is TGTGCCAGCAGCACAGGGAATCAAGACACCCAGTAC. Protein: CASSTGNQDTQY. The full-length CDR3 reads as CASSTGNQDTQYF.